This passage covers 17 T cell receptor beta chains from one sample sequenced in a study of blood T cell repertoires in COVID-19. Sequenced by immunoSEQ multiplex PCR; TCRdb stores in-frame clones only, minus some. Counted here are nearly 350,000 clones, 88% occurring once; the ten biggest clones make up about 6.7%. Specimen: peripheral blood. The receptors here all came from an older woman with COVID-19, enrolled during active disease.

The chain recombines TRBV18 with TRBJ2-7, with TRBD2 matching over 10 bases. This CDR3 has 15 amino acids. Germline V gene data show CDR1 as KGHSH and CDR2 as LQKENI. V was clipped by 3 bases and J by 3 bases; unmatched bases: 5. The CDR3 reads CASSPMTSGLYEQYF. DNA of the CDR3: TGTGCCAGCTCACCGATGACTAGCGGGCTCTACGAGCAGTACTTC. Looking up the rest from reference TRBV18 and TRBJ2-7 gives the full variable domain: NAGVMQNPRHLVRRRGQEARLRCSPMKGHSHVYWYRQLPEEGLKFMVYLQKENIIDESGMPKERFSAEFPKEGPSILRIQQVVRGDSAAYFCASSPMTSGLYEQYFGPGTRLTVT.

The chain recombines TRBV6-5 with TRBJ2-7, with D possibly TRBD1 on 6 matching bases. CDR1 is MNHEY and CDR2 is SVGAGI in the germline V gene. V was trimmed by 6 bases and J by 6 bases, leaving 21 bases between them. The CDR3 totals 15 residues. DNA of the CDR3: TGTGCCAGCAGCCCCCGAGGGAACAGGGAGAGCGAGCAGTACTTC. This encodes CASSPRGNRESEQYF.

The sample holds one count of this clone. The chain is built from TRBV2 and TRBJ2-5; possible D gene TRBD1, 5 bases. Trimming cost V 8 bases and J 4 bases, with 20 bases left between them. The CDR3 covers 15 residues. Germline V gene lookup returns CDR1 SNHLY and CDR2 FYNNEI. Here the CDR3 reads CASGRQGAPGETQYF. For the CDR3, the DNA is TGTGCCAGCGGCCGGCAAGGGGCCCCCGGAGAGACCCAGTACTTC.

V and J are TRBV9 and TRBJ1-5; the D gene is possibly TRBD1 (5 bases). Per the germline V gene, CDR1 is SGDLS and CDR2 is YYNGEE. Trimming left V 3 bases short and J 9 bases short, with 13 bases between. The CDR3 totals 13 residues. The CDR3 DNA is TGTGCCAGCAGCGGGGGCGTGGTGGGGCCCCAGCATTTT. Amino acids: CASSGGVVGPQHF.

This chain uses TRBV5-5 with TRBJ2-2; a weak D match, TRBD1 (6 bases). CDR1 is SGHKS, CDR2 YYEKEE, per germline (reference sequence). The CDR3 length is 16 residues. V was cut by 2 bases and J by 5 bases, with 16 bases left in between. CDR3 amino acids: CASSFFPQGATGELFF. The CDR3 nucleotides read TGTGCCAGCAGCTTTTTTCCACAGGGAGCGACCGGGGAGCTGTTTTTT.

The V call is TRBV5-4, the J call TRBJ1-2; 9 nucleotides line up with TRBD1. The trim removed 0 bases at V and 4 bases at J, leaving 4 bases unmatched. Germline CDR1 reads SGHNT; CDR2 reads YYREEE (reference sequence). This CDR3 is built from 15 residues. In DNA form, the CDR3 reads TGTGCCAGCAGCTTGGTAGGACAGGGGACCTATGGCTACACCTTC. Its translation is CASSLVGQGTYGYTF.

This rearrangement joins TRBV7-9 to TRBJ2-1; D is unclear. Germline assignment: CDR1 SEHNR and CDR2 FQNEAQ (reference sequence). V lost 3 bases, J lost 7 bases, and 16 bases lay in between. CDR3 length: 15 residues. DNA for the CDR3: TGTGCCAGCAGCTTCCCCGAGTACCTTGGTAATGAGCAGTTCTTC. It yields the protein CASSFPEYLGNEQFF.

V and J are TRBV7-8 and TRBJ1-1; 7 bases map to TRBD1. V lost 5 bases, J lost 0 bases, and 12 bases stayed unmatched. This CDR3 contains 17 residues. Germline loops: CDR1 SGHVS, CDR2 FQNEAQ. CDR3 in amino acids: CASSPPGQKTLNTEAFF. The CDR3 DNA follows: TGTGCCAGCAGCCCGCCGGGACAGAAAACCTTGAACACTGAAGCTTTCTTT.

The gene calls are TRBV25-1 and TRBJ2-7; no reliable D call. V was pared by 8 bases and J by 2 bases, with 13 bases between. CDR1 is MGHDK and CDR2 is SYGVNS in the germline V gene. This CDR3 contains 13 residues. The CDR3 region has the DNA TGTGCCAGCGTCAGTGACTGGACCTACGAGCAGTACTTC. Its protein product is CASVSDWTYEQYF.

The rearrangement links TRBV14 to TRBJ2-7; 7 bases match TRBD1. Per the germline V gene, CDR1 is SGHDN and CDR2 is FVKESK. CDR3 length equals 15 residues. V lost 4 bases and J lost 12; bases outside the gene matches: 18. In DNA form, the CDR3 reads TGTGCCAGCAGCCCTTACCGGGACAGCCATACCGAGATGTACTTC. This codes for CASSPYRDSHTEMYF.

This sequence joins TRBV4-1 and TRBJ1-4, with 11 bases aligning to TRBD1. CDR3 length: 17 residues. Trimming took 2 bases from V and 7 from J; bases not matched to a gene: 9. Germline V lookup: CDR1 MGHRA, CDR2 YSYEKL. CDR3: CASSQPDRGRGGEKLFF. The CDR3 bases are TGCGCCAGCAGCCAACCGGACAGGGGGCGGGGTGGTGAAAAACTGTTTTTT.

A note on this clone: Other DNA sequences in this specimen translate into the identical CDR3. The chain employs TRBV9 and TRBJ2-1, with 11 positions matching TRBD2. The germline V gene encodes CDR1 SGDLS and CDR2 YYNGEE. J gave up 4 bases and V 7 bases, and 7 bases lay outside the gene matches. This CDR3 has 15 amino acids. CDR3 nucleotide sequence: TGTGCCAGCTCCCCTAGCGGGGGGACATACAATGAGCAGTTCTTC. Translation: CASSPSGGTYNEQFF. Full variable domain (outside the CDR3, taken from reference TRBV9 and TRBJ2-1): DSGVTQTPKHLITATGQRVTLRCSPRSGDLSVYWYQQSLDQGLQFLIQYYNGEERAKGNILERFSAQQFPDLHSELNLSSLELGDSALYFCASSPSGGTYNEQFFGPGTRLTVL.

The chain carries TRBV9 and TRBJ1-1; TRBD1 agrees at 8 bases. CDR1 is SGDLS and CDR2 is YYNGEE in the germline V gene. Trimming removed 4 bases from V and 12 bases from J; junction bases left unmatched: 8. The CDR3 runs 12 residues. This CDR3 is CASSPGGQEPFF. The CDR3 DNA reads as TGTGCCAGCAGCCCAGGGGGACAGGAACCTTTCTTT.

V usage is TRBV27 and J usage is TRBJ2-3; 9 nucleotides line up with TRBD1. With 5 bases clipped from V and 11 bases from J, the junction kept 14 bases outside the gene matches. CDR3 length: 15 amino acids. CDR1 and CDR2 (germline): MNHEY, SMNVEV (reference sequence). The CDR3 is CASSPFPQGAWGQYF. The CDR3 DNA reads as TGTGCCAGCAGTCCCTTCCCACAGGGGGCTTGGGGGCAGTATTTT.

V gene TRBV27 combines with J gene TRBJ2-2; D uncertain. Germline CDR1 reads MNHEY; CDR2 reads SMNVEV (reference sequence). This CDR3 is 15 amino acids long. V dropped 4 bases and J dropped 5 bases, with 14 bases sitting between them. CDR3 bases: TGTGCCAGCAGTTCCCCACTCCTGTGGACCGGGGAGCTGTTTTTT. This sequence encodes CASSSPLLWTGELFF.

V and J are TRBV4-1 and TRBJ2-3; no clear D gene. In germline, CDR1 is MGHRA, CDR2 YSYEKL. The CDR3 is 16 amino acids. V was trimmed by 0 bases and J by 6 bases, leaving 16 bases between them. CDR3 region: CASSQDRLGSRDTQYF. DNA of the CDR3: TGCGCCAGCAGCCAAGATCGCCTAGGTAGCCGGGATACGCAGTATTTT.

This clone was seen just once. The chain uses TRBV9 and TRBJ1-2; tentatively, D is TRBD1 (5 bases). This CDR3 has 13 amino acids. Germline lookup yields CDR1 SGDLS and CDR2 YYNGEE. The V gene lost 4 bases and the J gene lost 5 bases, with 12 bases spanning the gap. This chain's CDR3 is CASSPQGGYGYTF. In DNA, the CDR3 is TGTGCCAGCAGCCCTCAGGGAGGTTATGGCTACACCTTC. Combining the CDR3 with reference TRBV9 and TRBJ1-2 gives the whole variable domain DSGVTQTPKHLITATGQRVTLRCSPRSGDLSVYWYQQSLDQGLQFLIQYYNGEERAKGNILERFSAQQFPDLHSELNLSSLELGDSALYFCASSPQGGYGYTFGSGTRLTVV.